The following is a T cell receptor beta chain sequence with its context. Its antigen is undetermined. The sample is drawn from a study of blood T cells in healthy people across ages. Notes on the study in general: CMV infection status of these donors was not known.

This CDR3 is built from 19 residues. Germline lookup yields CDR1 LNHNV and CDR2 YYDKDF (reference sequence). J was trimmed by 7 bases and V by 0 bases; bases with no gene match: 9. The second PCR ran roughly 7 to 12 cycles with a sample-barcoded 5' primer and J-beta primers. MiXCR, applied by TCRdb to the 5' RACE reads, yields one record per CDR3 protein. The table includes more than 650,000 distinct CDR3 sequences, roughly 50% detected once. Material: blood. The chain links TRBV15 to TRBJ2-1, with 16 bases matching TRBD2. The sequence derives from a man older than 75 in good health. The CDR3 DNA reads TGTGCCACCAGCAGAGAGAGGGGGACTAGCGGGAGGGGTGTTAATGAGCAGTTCTTC. Translating gives CATSRERGTSGRGVNEQFF.